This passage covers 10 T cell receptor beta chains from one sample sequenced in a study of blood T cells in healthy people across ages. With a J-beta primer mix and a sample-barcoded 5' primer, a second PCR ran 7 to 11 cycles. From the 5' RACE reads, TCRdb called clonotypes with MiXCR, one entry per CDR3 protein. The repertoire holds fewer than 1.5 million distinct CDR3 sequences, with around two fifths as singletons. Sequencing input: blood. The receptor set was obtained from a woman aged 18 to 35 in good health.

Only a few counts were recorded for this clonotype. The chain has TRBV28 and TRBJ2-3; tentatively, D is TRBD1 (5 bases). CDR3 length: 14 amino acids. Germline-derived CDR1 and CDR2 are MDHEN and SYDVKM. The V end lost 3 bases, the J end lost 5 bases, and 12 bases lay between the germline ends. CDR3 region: CASSLVRAEDTQYF. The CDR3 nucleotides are TGTGCCAGCAGTTTGGTCAGGGCAGAAGATACGCAGTATTTT.

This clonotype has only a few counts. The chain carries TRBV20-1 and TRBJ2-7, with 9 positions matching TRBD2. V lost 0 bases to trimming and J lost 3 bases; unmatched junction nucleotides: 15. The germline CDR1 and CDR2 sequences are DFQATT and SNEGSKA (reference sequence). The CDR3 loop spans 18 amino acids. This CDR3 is CSARESSGEWGFIYEQYF. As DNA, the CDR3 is TGCAGTGCTAGAGAGTCTAGCGGGGAGTGGGGATTTATCTACGAGCAGTACTTC.

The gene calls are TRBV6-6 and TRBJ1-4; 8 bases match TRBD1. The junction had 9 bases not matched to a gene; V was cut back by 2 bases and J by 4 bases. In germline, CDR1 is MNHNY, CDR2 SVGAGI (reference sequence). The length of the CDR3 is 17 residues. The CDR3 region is CASSYPQADRDNEKLFF. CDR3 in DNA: TGTGCCAGCAGTTACCCCCAAGCGGACAGGGATAATGAAAAACTGTTTTTT.

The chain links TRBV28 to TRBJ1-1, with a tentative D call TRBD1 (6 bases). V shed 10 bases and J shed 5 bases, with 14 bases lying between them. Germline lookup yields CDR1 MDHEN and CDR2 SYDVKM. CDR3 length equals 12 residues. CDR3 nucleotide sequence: TGTGCCACCGCAGGGGTGGGGACTGAAGCTTTCTTT. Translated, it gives CATAGVGTEAFF.

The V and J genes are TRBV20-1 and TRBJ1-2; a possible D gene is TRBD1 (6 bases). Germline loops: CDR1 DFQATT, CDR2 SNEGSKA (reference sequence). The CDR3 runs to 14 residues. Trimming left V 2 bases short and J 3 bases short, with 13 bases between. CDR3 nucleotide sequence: TGCAGTGCTAGACAGGGGCAAGGCGACTATGGCTACACCTTC. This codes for CSARQGQGDYGYTF.

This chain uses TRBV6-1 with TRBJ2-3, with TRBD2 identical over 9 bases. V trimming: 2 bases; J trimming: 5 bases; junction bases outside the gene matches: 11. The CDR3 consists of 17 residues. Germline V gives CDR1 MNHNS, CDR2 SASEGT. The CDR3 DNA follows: TGTGCCAGCAGTGAACTGAGAAGCGGGGGGTCGAGAGATACGCAGTATTTT. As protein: CASSELRSGGSRDTQYF.

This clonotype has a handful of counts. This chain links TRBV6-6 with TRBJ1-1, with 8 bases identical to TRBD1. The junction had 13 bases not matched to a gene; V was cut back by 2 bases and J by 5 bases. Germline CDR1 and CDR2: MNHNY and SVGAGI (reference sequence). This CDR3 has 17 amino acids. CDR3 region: CASSYGGRGQVGTEAFF. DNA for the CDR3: TGTGCCAGCAGTTACGGTGGCAGGGGGCAGGTGGGTACTGAAGCTTTCTTT.

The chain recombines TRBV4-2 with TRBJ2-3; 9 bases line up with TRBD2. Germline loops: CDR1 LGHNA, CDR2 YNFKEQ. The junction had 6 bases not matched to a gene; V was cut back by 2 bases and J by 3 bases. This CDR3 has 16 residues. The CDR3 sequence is CASSQRREGGTDTQYF. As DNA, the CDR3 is TGTGCCAGCAGCCAACGGCGGGAGGGTGGGACAGATACGCAGTATTTT.

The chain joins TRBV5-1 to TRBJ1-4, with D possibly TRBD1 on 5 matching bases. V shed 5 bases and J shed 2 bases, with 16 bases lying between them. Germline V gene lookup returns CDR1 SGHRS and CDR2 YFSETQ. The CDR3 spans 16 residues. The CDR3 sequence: CASSGSGSATNEKLFF. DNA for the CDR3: TGCGCCAGCAGTGGGTCAGGGTCGGCGACTAATGAAAAACTGTTTTTT.

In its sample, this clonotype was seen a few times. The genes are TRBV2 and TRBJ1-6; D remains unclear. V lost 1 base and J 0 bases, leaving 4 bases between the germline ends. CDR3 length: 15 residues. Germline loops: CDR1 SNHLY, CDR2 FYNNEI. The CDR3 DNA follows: TGTGCCAGCAGTGAAGATCGCTCCTATAATTCACCCCTCCACTTT. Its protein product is CASSEDRSYNSPLHF. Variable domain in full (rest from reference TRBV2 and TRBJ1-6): EPEVTQTPSHQVTQMGQEVILRCVPISNHLYFYWYRQILGQKVEFLVSFYNNEISEKSEIFDDQFSVERPDGSNFTLKIRSTKLEDSAMYFCASSEDRSYNSPLHFGNGTRLTVT.